The 5 T cell receptor beta chains in this list originate from one sample, sequenced in a study of monozygotic twins with cystic fibrosis. Profiled with immunoSEQ multiplex PCR; TCRdb holds only in-frame clones, not every one. The sample has roughly 26,000 clones; roughly nine tenths are singletons. The sequencing sample was made of blood. These receptors were taken from a girl under 10 years old with cystic fibrosis.

The chain carries TRBV6-5 and TRBJ2-7; tentative D call: TRBD1 (6 bases). The length of the CDR3 is 14 residues. The V gene lost 2 bases and the J gene lost 0 bases, with 8 bases spanning the gap. The germline V gene encodes CDR1 MNHEY and CDR2 SVGAGI. The CDR3 nucleotides are TGTGCCAGCAGTTACAGCAGGGGCTCCTACGAGCAGTACTTC. Translated, it gives CASSYSRGSYEQYF.

The chain couples TRBV19 to TRBJ2-7; D perhaps matches TRBD2 (5 bases). V shed 3 bases and J shed 1 base, with 10 bases lying between them. The CDR3 is 14 residues long. Germline assignment: CDR1 LNHDA and CDR2 SQIVND (reference sequence). The CDR3 reads CASSIPGLSYEQYF. In DNA, the CDR3 is TGTGCCAGTAGTATCCCAGGACTGTCCTACGAGCAGTACTTC.

The J gene is TRBJ1-5, the V gene TRBV1; the table's D call TRBD1 went unverified against the DNA. TRBV1 is annotated as a pseudogene. The CDR3 is made up of 16 amino acids. CDR3 bases: TGCACCAGCAGCCAAGATCGGTCAGGGCTTTATCAGCCCCAGCATTTT. Its translation: CTSSQDRSGLYQPQHF.

The chain links TRBV6-1 to TRBJ1-6, with D maybe TRBD1 (5 bases). The V gene lost 6 bases and the J gene lost 11 bases, with 11 bases spanning the gap. This CDR3 spans 12 amino acids. Germline V gene data show CDR1 as MNHNS and CDR2 as SASEGT. CDR3 bases: TGTGCCAGCAGGAAGGACATCCCACCCCTCCACTTT. Protein: CASRKDIPPLHF.

This clone has more than one count but fewer than ten. The gene calls are TRBV5-4 and TRBJ1-1, with TRBD1 matching over 7 bases. Germline values: CDR1 SGHNT, CDR2 YYREEE (reference sequence). The CDR3 is 14 amino acids. V lost 6 bases and J lost 2; bases outside the gene matches: 7. CDR3 residues: CASTLGGGNTEAFF. The DNA for the CDR3 is TGTGCCAGCACCCTGGGAGGGGGCAACACTGAAGCTTTCTTT.